This T cell receptor beta chain derives from a study of blood T cell repertoires in COVID-19. V shed 6 bases and J shed 2 bases, with 13 bases lying between them. CDR3 length: 14 amino acids. The germline V gene has CDR1 MNHEY and CDR2 SVGAGI. Sequencing used immunoSEQ multiplex PCR; TCRdb keeps in-frame clones, though not all of them. In the table there are around 180,000 clones, 70% to 85% of which are singletons. The receptor was isolated from a human donor in a cohort sampled during active COVID-19. The chain uses TRBV6-5 and TRBJ1-2; D may be TRBD1 (6 bases). Sequencing was carried out using peripheral blood. The CDR3 region has the DNA TGTGCCAGCAGCCAGGGGACGGAGAACTATGGCTACACCTTC. Protein: CASSQGTENYGYTF.